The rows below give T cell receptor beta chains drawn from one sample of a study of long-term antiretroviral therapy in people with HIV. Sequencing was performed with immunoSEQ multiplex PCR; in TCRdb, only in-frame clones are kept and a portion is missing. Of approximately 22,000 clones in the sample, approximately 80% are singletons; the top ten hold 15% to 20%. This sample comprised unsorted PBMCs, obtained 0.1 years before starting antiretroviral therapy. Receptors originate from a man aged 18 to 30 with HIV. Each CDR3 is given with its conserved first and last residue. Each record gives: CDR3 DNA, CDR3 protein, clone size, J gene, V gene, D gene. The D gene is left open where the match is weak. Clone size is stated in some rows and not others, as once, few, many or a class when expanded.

cdr3_nt: TGTGCCAGCAGCAAAAGAGTGGGGACTAGCGGGGTCCCTGATACGCAGTATTTT
cdr3_aa: CASSKRVGTSGVPDTQYF
clone_size: -
j_call: TRBJ2-3
v_call: TRBV21-1
d_call: -

cdr3_nt: TGTGCCAGCAGCGCTGGAGTGGGGGTGGGGACCGGGGAGCTGTTTTTT
cdr3_aa: CASSAGVGVGTGELFF
clone_size: -
j_call: TRBJ2-2
v_call: TRBV9
d_call: -

cdr3_nt: TGTGCCAGCCGAACAGGGGGTCCGACCTACGAGCAGTACTTC
cdr3_aa: CASRTGGPTYEQYF
clone_size: -
j_call: TRBJ2-7
v_call: TRBV21-1
d_call: -

cdr3_nt: TGTGCCAGCAGCCCTCCCCAGGGCCCCCATCAGCCCCAGCATTTT
cdr3_aa: CASSPPQGPHQPQHF
clone_size: -
j_call: TRBJ1-5
v_call: TRBV28
d_call: -

cdr3_nt: TGTGCCTGGAGTGTGGATAAGGACAAGCAGTACTTC
cdr3_aa: CAWSVDKDKQYF
clone_size: -
j_call: TRBJ2-7
v_call: TRBV30
d_call: -

cdr3_nt: TGTGCCAGCAGCTTGGGACCGCCAAAGGCTGGAAACACCATATATTTT
cdr3_aa: CASSLGPPKAGNTIYF
clone_size: -
j_call: TRBJ1-3
v_call: TRBV5-4
d_call: -

cdr3_nt: TGTGCCAGTAGTATCGACAGGCTCTATGGCTACACCTTC
cdr3_aa: CASSIDRLYGYTF
clone_size: -
j_call: TRBJ1-2
v_call: TRBV19
d_call: -

cdr3_nt: TGTGCCTGGCGGCCACTAGCGGGAGGCCCCAATGAGCAGTTCTTC
cdr3_aa: CAWRPLAGGPNEQFF
clone_size: -
j_call: TRBJ2-1
v_call: TRBV30
d_call: TRBD2

cdr3_nt: TGCGCCAGCAGCTCGAGACTAGCGGGTACGGTCAGCACAGATACGCAGTATTTT
cdr3_aa: CASSSRLAGTVSTDTQYF
clone_size: -
j_call: TRBJ2-3
v_call: TRBV4-3
d_call: TRBD2

cdr3_nt: TGTGCCAGCAGCCCTGGACTAGCGGGGGGCCTTCAAGAGGCCCAGTACTTC
cdr3_aa: CASSPGLAGGLQEAQYF
clone_size: -
j_call: TRBJ2-5
v_call: TRBV7-9
d_call: TRBD2

cdr3_nt: TGTGCCAGCAGCAAAGGGCAGGGGATTTCTTTTGGGGCCAACGTCCTGACTTTC
cdr3_aa: CASSKGQGISFGANVLTF
clone_size: -
j_call: TRBJ2-6
v_call: TRBV21-1
d_call: -

cdr3_nt: TGTGCCTGGAGACCGACAGGGAACTATGGCTACACCTTC
cdr3_aa: CAWRPTGNYGYTF
clone_size: -
j_call: TRBJ1-2
v_call: TRBV30
d_call: TRBD1

cdr3_nt: TGTGCCACCAGCAGGGATAGCGGATACACCGGGGAGCTGTTTTTT
cdr3_aa: CATSRDSGYTGELFF
clone_size: -
j_call: TRBJ2-2
v_call: TRBV15
d_call: -

cdr3_nt: TGTGCCAGCAGTCGAAGGGTCTACGAGCAGTACTTC
cdr3_aa: CASSRRVYEQYF
clone_size: -
j_call: TRBJ2-7
v_call: TRBV7-8
d_call: -

cdr3_nt: TGTGCCAGTAGGGTTGAGGGGGGCTCCTACAATGAGCAGTTCTTC
cdr3_aa: CASRVEGGSYNEQFF
clone_size: -
j_call: TRBJ2-1
v_call: TRBV19
d_call: -

cdr3_nt: TGTGCCAGCAGTGTAGTGAAAGGGGGCGCGAACACCGGGGAGCTGTTTTTT
cdr3_aa: CASSVVKGGANTGELFF
clone_size: -
j_call: TRBJ2-2
v_call: TRBV2
d_call: TRBD1

cdr3_nt: TGTGCCAGCAGTTACGGGGACAGGGGTAGGGAGACCCAGTACTTC
cdr3_aa: CASSYGDRGRETQYF
clone_size: -
j_call: TRBJ2-5
v_call: TRBV6-5
d_call: TRBD1

cdr3_nt: TGCGCCAGCAGCGACACAGATACGCAGTATTTT
cdr3_aa: CASSDTDTQYF
clone_size: once
j_call: TRBJ2-3
v_call: TRBV5-1
d_call: -